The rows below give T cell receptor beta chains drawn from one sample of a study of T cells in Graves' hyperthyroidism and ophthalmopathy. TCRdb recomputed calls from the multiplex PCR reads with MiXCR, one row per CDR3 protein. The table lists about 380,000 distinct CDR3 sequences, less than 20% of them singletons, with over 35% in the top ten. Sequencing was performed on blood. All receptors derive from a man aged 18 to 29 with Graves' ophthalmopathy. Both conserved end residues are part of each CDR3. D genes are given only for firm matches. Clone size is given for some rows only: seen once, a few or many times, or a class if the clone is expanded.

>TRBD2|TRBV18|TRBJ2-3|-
CASSPPAGGVTDTQYF
TGTGCCAGCTCACCACCGGCGGGGGGGGTCACAGATACGCAGTATTTT
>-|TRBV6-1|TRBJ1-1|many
CASSSTGGFTEAFF
TGTGCCAGCAGCTCAACGGGGGGTTTCACTGAAGCTTTCTTT
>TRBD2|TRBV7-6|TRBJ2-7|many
CASSATASGGLYEQYF
TGTGCCAGCAGCGCCACCGCTAGCGGGGGGTTATACGAGCAGTACTTC
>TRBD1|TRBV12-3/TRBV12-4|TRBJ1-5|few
CASSQQGALQPQHF
TGTGCCAGCAGTCAACAGGGGGCTCTCCAGCCCCAGCATTTT
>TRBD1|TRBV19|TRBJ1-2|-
CASKGQGAHGYTF
TGTGCCAGTAAGGGACAGGGGGCGCATGGCTACACCTTC
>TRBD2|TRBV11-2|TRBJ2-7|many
CASSLVSGGYEQYF
TGTGCCAGCAGCTTAGTTAGCGGGGGGTACGAGCAGTACTTC
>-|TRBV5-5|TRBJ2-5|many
CASSFSGTGEETQYF
TGTGCCAGCAGCTTTTCCGGGACGGGGGAAGAGACCCAGTACTTC
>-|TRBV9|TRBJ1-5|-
CASSVEVGQPQHF
TGTGCCAGCAGCGTAGAGGTGGGTCAGCCCCAGCATTTT
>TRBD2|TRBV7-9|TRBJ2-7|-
CASSRDSSGGPSAYEQYF
TGTGCCAGCAGTCGGGACTCTAGCGGGGGGCCGTCCGCCTACGAGCAGTACTTC
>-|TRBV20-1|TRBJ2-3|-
CSATKGALRTDTQYF
TGCAGTGCCACGAAAGGGGCGCTTCGCACAGATACGCAGTATTTT